The 17 T cell receptor beta chains below were found in one sample sequenced in a study of blood T cells in healthy people across ages. It was with a sample-barcoded 5' primer and a J-beta primer mix that a second PCR of about 7 to 12 cycles was run. In TCRdb, the 5' RACE reads were re-called with MiXCR into one record per CDR3 protein. This table has about 830,000 distinct CDR3 sequences, around 68% appearing once. Material: blood. The source is a man in his thirties or forties in good health.

The CDR3 loop reads CSVEKGQGSTPPLYGYTF. The CDR3 DNA is TGCAGCGTTGAAAAGGGACAGGGTTCCACTCCCCCATTGTATGGCTACACCTTC. V usage is TRBV29-1 and J usage is TRBJ1-2, with 9 positions matching TRBD1. Germline CDR1 SQVTM, CDR2 ANQGSEA. V lost 2 bases to trimming and J lost 5 bases; unmatched junction nucleotides: 18. This CDR3 spans 18 amino acids.

This clonotype appeared a few times. This chain joins TRBV6-6 and TRBJ2-1; 7 nucleotides match TRBD2. Trimming removed 6 bases from V and 0 bases from J; junction bases left unmatched: 5. CDR3 size: 15 residues. Germline CDR1 MNHNY, CDR2 SVGAGI (reference sequence). The CDR3 loop reads CASRPRGDSYNEQFF. CDR3 DNA: TGTGCCAGCAGGCCCCGGGGGGACTCCTACAATGAGCAGTTCTTC.

This clonotype appeared a few times. The V call is TRBV4-2, the J call TRBJ2-5; possibly TRBD1 or TRBD2 for D (5 bases each). Germline values: CDR1 LGHNA, CDR2 YNFKEQ. Trimming left V 3 bases short and J 1 base short, with 9 bases between. The CDR3 loop spans 14 amino acids. The CDR3 DNA sequence: TGTGCCAGCAGCCAGAGGGACGGCCAAGAGACCCAGTACTTC. Translated, it gives CASSQRDGQETQYF.

This clonotype was seen once. This chain joins TRBV4-3 and TRBJ1-4; possible D gene TRBD1, 5 bases. Germline CDR1 and CDR2: LGHNA and YSLEER. V was cut by 0 bases and J by 4 bases, with 9 bases left in between. This CDR3 spans 15 amino acids. This CDR3 is CASSQDGTLNEKLFF. As DNA, the CDR3 is TGCGCCAGCAGCCAAGATGGGACCCTTAATGAAAAACTGTTTTTT.

A note on this clonotype: Mismatch with germline at one junction end may stem from a read error. The rearrangement links TRBV7-3 to TRBJ2-3; 9 nucleotides agree with TRBD2. This CDR3 has 16 amino acids. Germline CDR1 reads SGHTA; CDR2 reads FQGTGA. This CDR3 reads CASSLKAGGQGDAQYF. CDR3 in DNA: TGTGCCAGCAGCTTAAAGGCGGGGGGGCAGGGAGATGCGCAGTATTTT.

This clonotype was detected only once. This chain connects TRBV4-2 to TRBJ2-4; D gene uncertain. Trimming took 0 bases from V and 1 from J, leaving 10 bases between them. The CDR3 sequence is 16 residues long. Germline assignment: CDR1 LGHNA and CDR2 YNFKEQ. CDR3 loop: CASSQEGSSAKNIQYF. The CDR3 DNA reads as TGTGCCAGCAGCCAAGAAGGCTCTTCGGCCAAAAACATTCAGTACTTC.

The chain joins TRBV20-1 to TRBJ2-7; D may be TRBD2 (5 bases). The CDR3 consists of 12 residues. From germline, CDR1 is DFQATT and CDR2 SNEGSKA (reference sequence). V lost 5 bases and J 3 bases, leaving 11 bases between the germline ends. The CDR3 DNA reads as TGCAGTGCTTCGGACGGGGACTACGAGCAGTACTTC. Residues: CSASDGDYEQYF.

This chain links TRBV6-2 or TRBV6-3 with TRBJ1-5; the D is unclear. From germline, CDR1 is MNHEY and CDR2 SVGEGT. This CDR3 has 11 residues. Trimming took 8 bases from V and 3 from J, leaving 5 bases between them. The CDR3 loop reads CASGYNQPQHF. CDR3 in DNA: TGTGCCAGCGGGTACAATCAGCCCCAGCATTTT.

The chain employs TRBV6-5 and TRBJ2-5; 8 nucleotides match TRBD1. The CDR3 runs to 14 residues. The J segment lost 9 bases and the V segment lost 0 bases, leaving 6 bases of the junction unmatched. Germline lookup yields CDR1 MNHEY and CDR2 SVGAGI. The CDR3 region has the DNA TGTGCCAGCAGTTACTCACGACAGGGGAGCGCCCAGTACTTC. Its translation: CASSYSRQGSAQYF.

The genes are TRBV29-1 and TRBJ2-3; 9 positions agree with TRBD2. Germline V gene data show CDR1 as SQVTM and CDR2 as ANQGSEA. This CDR3 has 14 amino acids. Trimming at V came to 8 bases and at J to 0 bases, leaving 6 bases not matched to a gene. CDR3: CSSLAGDSTDTQYF. The CDR3 DNA is TGCAGCTCATTAGCGGGGGACAGCACAGATACGCAGTATTTT.

The J gene is TRBJ2-7, the V gene TRBV28; D ambiguous. Trimming removed 6 bases from V and 0 bases from J, with 15 bases in between. Per the germline V gene, CDR1 is MDHEN and CDR2 is SYDVKM. The CDR3 totals 15 residues. This CDR3 reads CASRGRGVSSYEQYF. The CDR3 DNA reads TGTGCCAGCAGAGGTCGAGGAGTCTCCTCCTACGAGCAGTACTTC.

V and J are TRBV29-1 and TRBJ2-5; 13 nucleotides align to TRBD2. Per the germline V gene, CDR1 is SQVTM and CDR2 is ANQGSEA. The CDR3 runs 17 residues. Trimming at V came to 5 bases and at J to 2 bases, leaving 11 bases not matched to a gene. The CDR3 loop is CSVQTSGGDLLQETQYF. DNA of the CDR3: TGCAGCGTTCAAACTAGCGGGGGGGATCTACTTCAAGAGACCCAGTACTTC.

The rearrangement joins TRBV4-3 to TRBJ2-7; 7 bases are shared with TRBD1. Looked up from germline, CDR1 is LGHNA and CDR2 is YSLEER. Trimming cost V 2 bases and J 3 bases; bases outside gene matches: 7. This CDR3 region has 15 residues. The CDR3 loop reads CASSQRYRGHYEQYF. The DNA for the CDR3 is TGCGCCAGCAGCCAACGGTACAGGGGTCACTACGAGCAGTACTTC.

This clonotype was detected only a few times. CDR3 amino acids: CASTAGSPYNEQFF. The CDR3 nucleotides are TGTGCCAGCACCGCAGGGTCCCCATACAATGAGCAGTTCTTC. The chain recombines TRBV7-2 with TRBJ2-1; a possible D gene is TRBD1 (5 bases). The CDR3 runs 14 residues. CDR1 and CDR2 (germline): SGHTA, FQGNSA. Trimming removed 7 bases at V and 4 bases at J, with 14 bases between. The full variable domain, in which reference TRBV7-2 and TRBJ2-1 provide the parts outside the CDR3, is GAGVSQSPSNKVTEKGKDVELRCDPISGHTALYWYRQSLGQGLEFLIYFQGNSAPDKSGLPSDRFSAERTGGSVSTLTIQRTQQEDSAVYLCASTAGSPYNEQFFGPGTRLTVL.

To note about this clonotype: This may arise from a read error, as a much more abundant clone is one base away. The J gene is TRBJ1-2, the V gene TRBV6-6, with a possible D match to TRBD1 (6 bases). The CDR3 covers 13 residues. Germline V gene lookup returns CDR1 MNHNY and CDR2 SVGAGI (reference sequence). V was pared by 7 bases and J by 4 bases, with 13 bases between. The CDR3 DNA follows: TGTGCCAGCACCCCGGACAGTCTCTATGGCTACACCTTC. Translation: CASTPDSLYGYTF.

The chain is built from TRBV6-5 and TRBJ2-7; D is possibly TRBD1 (6 bases). V was shortened by 2 bases and J by 6 bases, with 14 bases between the two germline ends. Germline V gene lookup returns CDR1 MNHEY and CDR2 SVGAGI. The CDR3 totals 14 residues. The CDR3 sequence: CASSYTGLSGEQYF. Written as DNA, the CDR3 is TGTGCCAGCAGTTACACAGGGTTAAGTGGCGAGCAGTACTTC.

This clonotype was observed a handful of times. The rearrangement links TRBV20-1 to TRBJ1-2; D possibly corresponds to TRBD1 (6 bases). The CDR3 is made up of 14 amino acids. The ends were cut back, 1 base at V and 7 bases at J, with 16 bases in the middle. Looked up from germline, CDR1 is DFQATT and CDR2 is SNEGSKA (reference sequence). CDR3 loop: CSARGAEEGGGYTF. In DNA form, the CDR3 reads TGCAGTGCTAGAGGGGCAGAGGAGGGGGGTGGCTACACCTTC.